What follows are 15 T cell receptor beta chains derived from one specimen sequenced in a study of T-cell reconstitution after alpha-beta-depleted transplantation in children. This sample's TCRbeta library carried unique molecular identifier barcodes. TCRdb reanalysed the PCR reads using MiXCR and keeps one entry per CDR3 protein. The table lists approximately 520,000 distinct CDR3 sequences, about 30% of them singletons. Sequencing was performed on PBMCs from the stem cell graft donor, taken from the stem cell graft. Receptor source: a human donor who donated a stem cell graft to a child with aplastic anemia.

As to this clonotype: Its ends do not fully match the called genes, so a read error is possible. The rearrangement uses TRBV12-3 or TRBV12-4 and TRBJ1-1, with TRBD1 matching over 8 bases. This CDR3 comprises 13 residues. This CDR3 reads CASTTGGRTQAFF. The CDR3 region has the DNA TGTGCCAGCACTACAGGGGGTCGCACTCAAGCTTTCTTT.

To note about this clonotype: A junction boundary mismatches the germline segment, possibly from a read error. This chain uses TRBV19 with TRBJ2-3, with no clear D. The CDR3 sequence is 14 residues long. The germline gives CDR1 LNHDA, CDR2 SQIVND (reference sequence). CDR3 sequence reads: CASSIRSGTDAQYF. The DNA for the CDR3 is TGTGCCAGTAGTATTCGCAGTGGAACAGATGCGCAGTATTTT.

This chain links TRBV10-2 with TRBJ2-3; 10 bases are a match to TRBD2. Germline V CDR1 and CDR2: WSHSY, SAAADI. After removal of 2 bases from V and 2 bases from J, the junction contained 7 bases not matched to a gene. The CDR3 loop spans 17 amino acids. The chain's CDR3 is CASSEPWTSGLTDTQYF. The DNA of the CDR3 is TGCGCCAGCAGTGAGCCCTGGACTAGCGGACTCACAGATACGCAGTATTTT.

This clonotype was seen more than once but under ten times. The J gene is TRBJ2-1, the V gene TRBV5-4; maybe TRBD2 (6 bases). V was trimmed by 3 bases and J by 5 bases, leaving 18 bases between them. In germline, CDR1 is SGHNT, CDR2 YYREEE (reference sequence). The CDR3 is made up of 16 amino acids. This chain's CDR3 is CASSWDSWRAHNEQFF. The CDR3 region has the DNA TGTGCCAGCAGCTGGGACTCCTGGAGGGCCCACAATGAGCAGTTCTTC.

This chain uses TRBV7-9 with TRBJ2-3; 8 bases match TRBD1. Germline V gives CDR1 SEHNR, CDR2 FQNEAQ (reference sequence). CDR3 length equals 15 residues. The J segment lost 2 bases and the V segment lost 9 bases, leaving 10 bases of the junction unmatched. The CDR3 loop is CASPPTGVPTDTQYF. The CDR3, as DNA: TGTGCCAGTCCCCCGACAGGGGTACCCACAGATACGCAGTATTTT.

CDR3 sequence reads: CSARFRAAANEQYF. CDR3 DNA sequence: TGCAGTGCTAGATTCCGGGCTGCCGCTAACGAGCAGTACTTC. The V and J genes are TRBV20-1 and TRBJ2-7; D gene uncertain. CDR1 and CDR2 (germline): DFQATT, SNEGSKA (reference sequence). Between the trimmed V and J ends, which lost 2 bases and 5 bases, there was a span of 16 bases. The CDR3 has 14 residues.

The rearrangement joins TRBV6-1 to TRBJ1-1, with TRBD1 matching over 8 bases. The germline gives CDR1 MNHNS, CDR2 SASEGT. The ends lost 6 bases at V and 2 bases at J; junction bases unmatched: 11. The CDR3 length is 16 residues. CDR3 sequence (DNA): TGTGCCAGCAGAATCGGACAGGGTCGGGTAAACACTGAAGCTTTCTTT. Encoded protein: CASRIGQGRVNTEAFF.

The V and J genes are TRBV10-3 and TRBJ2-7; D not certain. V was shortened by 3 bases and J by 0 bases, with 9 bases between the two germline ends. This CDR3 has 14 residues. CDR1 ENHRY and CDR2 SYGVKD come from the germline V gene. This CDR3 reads CAISDFSSSYEQYF. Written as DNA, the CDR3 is TGTGCCATCAGTGACTTCTCGAGCTCCTACGAGCAGTACTTC.

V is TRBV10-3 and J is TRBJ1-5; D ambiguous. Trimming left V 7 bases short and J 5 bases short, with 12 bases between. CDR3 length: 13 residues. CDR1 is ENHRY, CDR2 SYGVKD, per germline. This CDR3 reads CAITAHSDQPQHF. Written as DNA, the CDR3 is TGTGCCATCACGGCCCACAGCGATCAGCCCCAGCATTTT.

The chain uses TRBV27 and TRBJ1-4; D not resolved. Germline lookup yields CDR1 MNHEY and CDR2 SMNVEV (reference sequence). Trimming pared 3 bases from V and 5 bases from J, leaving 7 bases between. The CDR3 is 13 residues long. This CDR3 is CASSFRQNEKLFF. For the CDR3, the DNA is TGTGCCAGCAGTTTTCGGCAGAATGAAAAACTGTTTTTT.

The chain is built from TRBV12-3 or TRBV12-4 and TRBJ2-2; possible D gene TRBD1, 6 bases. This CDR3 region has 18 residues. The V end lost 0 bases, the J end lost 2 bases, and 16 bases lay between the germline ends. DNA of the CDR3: TGTGCCAGCAGTTTAGCCCAGGGGATAGGGTCAAACACCGGGGAGCTGTTTTTT. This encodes CASSLAQGIGSNTGELFF.

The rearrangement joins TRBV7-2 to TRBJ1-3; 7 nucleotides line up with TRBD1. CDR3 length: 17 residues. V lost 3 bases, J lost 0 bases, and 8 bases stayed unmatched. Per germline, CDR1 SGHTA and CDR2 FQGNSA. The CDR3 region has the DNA TGTGCCAGCAGCTTTAGACAGGGTCCCCTCTCTGGAAACACCATATATTTT. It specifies CASSFRQGPLSGNTIYF.

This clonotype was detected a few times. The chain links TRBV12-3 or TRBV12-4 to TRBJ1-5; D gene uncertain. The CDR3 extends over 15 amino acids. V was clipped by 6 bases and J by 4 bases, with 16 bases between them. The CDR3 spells CASRLRDHSNQPQHF. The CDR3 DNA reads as TGTGCCAGCAGACTTCGTGACCATTCGAATCAGCCCCAGCATTTT.

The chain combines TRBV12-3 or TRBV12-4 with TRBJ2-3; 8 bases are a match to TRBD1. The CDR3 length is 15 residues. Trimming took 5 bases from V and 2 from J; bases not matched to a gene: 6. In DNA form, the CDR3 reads TGTGCCAGCAGTCTAAGGACAGGGATCACAGATACGCAGTATTTT. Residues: CASSLRTGITDTQYF.

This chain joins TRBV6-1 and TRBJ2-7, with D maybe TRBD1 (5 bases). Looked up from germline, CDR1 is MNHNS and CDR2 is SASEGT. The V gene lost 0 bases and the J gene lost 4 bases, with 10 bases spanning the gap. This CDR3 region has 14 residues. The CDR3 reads CASSEAVGPYEQYF. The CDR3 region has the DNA TGTGCCAGCAGTGAAGCGGTGGGGCCATACGAGCAGTACTTC.